A single sample gave rise to the 21 T cell receptor beta chains below, sequenced in a study of blood T cell repertoires in COVID-19. Assay used: immunoSEQ multiplex PCR; TCRdb lists only in-frame clones, some missing. The sample lists about 200,000 clones, about 80% occurring once. The sample consisted of peripheral blood. Receptors were obtained from a human donor with acute or convalescent COVID-19. The donor label of this sample is uncertain.

This sequence joins TRBV7-3 and TRBJ2-7; the D gene is possibly TRBD1 (6 bases). V lost 5 bases, J lost 3 bases, and 17 bases lay in between. CDR3 length: 15 amino acids. The germline V gene encodes CDR1 SGHTA and CDR2 FQGTGA. The CDR3 DNA is TGTGCCAGCAGCAGCCGACAGGTTCGGAGCTACGAGCAGTACTTC. Protein: CASSSRQVRSYEQYF.

CDR3 nucleotides: TGCGCCAGCAGCTTGGACAGGGGGCGCGGAGAAAAACTGTTTTTT. Encoded protein: CASSLDRGRGEKLFF. The chain carries TRBV5-1 and TRBJ1-4; 9 bases line up with TRBD1. The CDR3 totals 15 residues. Germline CDR1 and CDR2: SGHRS and YFSETQ. J gave up 8 bases and V 0 bases, and 5 bases lay outside the gene matches.

This chain connects TRBV18 to TRBJ2-5; 9 bases fit TRBD1. Trimming took 6 bases from V and 3 from J; bases not matched to a gene: 8. Germline CDR1 and CDR2: KGHSH and LQKENI. The CDR3 loop spans 15 amino acids. The CDR3 DNA sequence: TGTGCCAGCTCGCCCGGGACAGGGTCGAAAGAGACCCAGTACTTC. The encoded protein is CASSPGTGSKETQYF.

The rearrangement joins TRBV4-2 to TRBJ2-7; the D is unclear. Germline V gene sequence: CDR1 LGHNA, CDR2 YNFKEQ. Trimming pared 1 base from V and 5 bases from J, leaving 9 bases between. There are 13 residues in the CDR3. DNA for the CDR3: TGTGCCAGCAGCCAAGGGGCTAATAACGAGCAGTACTTC. It codes for CASSQGANNEQYF.

A single count supports this clone. V usage is TRBV6-5 and J usage is TRBJ2-5; 7 bases are shared with TRBD1. The CDR3 runs to 13 residues. The V segment lost 2 bases and the J segment 9 bases; nucleotides outside the gene matches: 6. CDR1 is MNHEY, CDR2 SVGAGI, per germline. CDR3 amino acids: CASSYGTDRPQYF. DNA for the CDR3: TGTGCCAGCAGTTACGGGACAGATAGGCCCCAGTACTTC.

The rearrangement links TRBV2 to TRBJ1-6; D uncertain. The V end was cut by 1 base, the J end by 0 bases, with 7 bases between. Looked up from germline, CDR1 is SNHLY and CDR2 is FYNNEI. This CDR3 is built from 16 residues. CDR3 nucleotides: TGTGCCAGCAGTGAAGAAGGCGGCTCCTATAATTCACCCCTCCACTTT. As protein: CASSEEGGSYNSPLHF.

The chain joins TRBV27 to TRBJ2-7; D unclear. This CDR3 is 15 amino acids long. Trimming removed 4 bases at V and 2 bases at J, with 15 bases between. Per germline, CDR1 MNHEY and CDR2 SMNVEV (reference sequence). CDR3 residues: CASSSRAPSAYEQYF. The CDR3 nucleotides read TGTGCCAGCAGTTCGCGTGCCCCCTCGGCCTACGAGCAGTACTTC.

The V call is TRBV21-1, the J call TRBJ2-7; TRBD2 is the table's D call, not checked against the DNA. TRBV21-1 is listed as a pseudogene. The CDR3 runs to 16 residues. CDR3 DNA: TGTGCCAGCAGCAGCCCGGGACTAGCGGGCTTCTACGAGCAGTACTTC. It translates to CASSSPGLAGFYEQYF.

The J gene is TRBJ2-2, the V gene TRBV27; TRBD2 matches 16 bases. Germline CDR1 reads MNHEY; CDR2 reads SMNVEV (reference sequence). The length of the CDR3 is 18 residues. J was trimmed by 6 bases and V by 5 bases; bases with no gene match: 9. The CDR3 reads CASSASGTSGRVAGELFF. CDR3 DNA: TGTGCCAGCAGTGCCTCCGGGACTAGCGGGAGGGTTGCCGGGGAGCTGTTTTTT.

The chain links TRBV7-6 to TRBJ2-5; a possible D gene is TRBD2 (6 bases). Trimming took off 4 bases at V and 1 base at J, with 16 bases between the two ends. The CDR3 runs to 16 residues. Germline V lookup: CDR1 SGHVS, CDR2 FNYEAQ. CDR3 coding DNA: TGTGCCAGCAGCTCCGACGGGGGACCGAGCCAAGAGACCCAGTACTTC. Amino acids: CASSSDGGPSQETQYF.

The chain couples TRBV27 to TRBJ2-7, with TRBD1 matching over 8 bases. Germline CDR1 reads MNHEY; CDR2 reads SMNVEV (reference sequence). CDR3 length equals 14 residues. V gave up 3 bases and J gave up 6 bases; unmatched junction bases: 7. The CDR3 spells CASSFGQGLGEQYF. DNA of the CDR3: TGTGCCAGCAGTTTCGGACAGGGCCTAGGCGAGCAGTACTTC.

The genes are TRBV3-1 (or the pseudogene TRBV3-2) and TRBJ1-4; 9 positions agree with TRBD1. The V gene end was trimmed by 3 bases and the J gene end by 8 bases; junction bases not matched to a gene: 7. Germline assignment: CDR1 LGHDT and CDR2 YNNKEL (reference sequence). CDR3 size: 15 residues. CDR3: CASSHIQGAGEKLFF. The CDR3 nucleotides read TGTGCCAGCAGCCATATACAGGGGGCGGGGGAAAAACTGTTTTTT.

This clone was recorded only once. The chain employs TRBV6-5 and TRBJ2-7; D possibly corresponds to TRBD2 (5 bases). From germline, CDR1 is MNHEY and CDR2 SVGAGI. This CDR3 comprises 13 residues. V was clipped by 2 bases and J by 3 bases, with 8 bases between them. The CDR3 DNA reads as TGTGCCAGCAGTTACCGGGAAGGCTACGAGCAGTACTTC. Translated, it gives CASSYREGYEQYF.

The CDR3 DNA reads as TGTGCCAGCAGTCCGCCCCCTACCGGGACAGGGGGCTTCAATCAGCCCCAGCATTTT. Protein product: CASSPPPTGTGGFNQPQHF. The chain combines TRBV28 with TRBJ1-5; 12 bases are a match to TRBD1. With V trimmed by 5 bases and J by 3 bases, 14 bases remained unmatched. Germline lookup yields CDR1 MDHEN and CDR2 SYDVKM. The CDR3 length is 19 residues.

The J gene is TRBJ2-7, the V gene TRBV11-3, with a possible D match to TRBD1 (6 bases). The CDR3 spans 18 residues. Germline values: CDR1 SGHNT, CDR2 YENEEA. V lost 1 base and J 3 bases, leaving 22 bases between the germline ends. CDR3 DNA sequence: TGTGCCAGCAGCTTAGTTCGGGACACCCCTAAGCCCAACTACGAGCAGTACTTC. The encoded protein is CASSLVRDTPKPNYEQYF.

The CDR3 coding sequence is TGTGCCAGCAGCCAGCGGGGACTAGCGGGAGAGGTGGGCTGGAACGAGCAGTACTTC. This sequence encodes CASSQRGLAGEVGWNEQYF. The V gene is TRBV14, the J gene TRBJ2-7; 14 bases line up with TRBD2. CDR1 is SGHDN, CDR2 FVKESK, per germline. Trimming took 3 bases from V and 5 from J; bases not matched to a gene: 15. This CDR3 region has 19 residues. Filled out from reference TRBV14 and TRBJ2-7, the complete variable domain reads EAGVTQFPSHSVIEKGQTVTLRCDPISGHDNLYWYRRVMGKEIKFLLHFVKESKQDESGMPNNRFLAERTGGTYSTLKVQPAELEDSGVYFCASSQRGLAGEVGWNEQYFGPGTRLTVT.

V gene TRBV7-2 combines with J gene TRBJ1-1; D possibly corresponds to TRBD1 (5 bases). This CDR3 is built from 12 residues. The V gene lost 2 bases and the J gene lost 8 bases, with 9 bases spanning the gap. Germline lookup yields CDR1 SGHTA and CDR2 FQGNSA. The CDR3 loop reads CASSLWGLEAFF. CDR3 DNA: TGTGCCAGCAGCTTATGGGGCCTAGAAGCTTTCTTT.

This chain links TRBV29-1 with TRBJ2-1, with D possibly TRBD2 on 6 matching bases. The germline V gene has CDR1 SQVTM and CDR2 ANQGSEA. V lost 7 bases, J lost 2 bases, and 15 bases lay in between. This CDR3 comprises 14 residues. The CDR3 here is CSAAGQGPYNEQFF. For the CDR3, the DNA is TGCAGCGCTGCGGGGCAGGGACCCTACAATGAGCAGTTCTTC.

CDR3 DNA sequence: TGTGCCAGCAGCCCCCACGGAGGGAACTATGGCTACACCTTC. Translating gives CASSPHGGNYGYTF. The chain employs TRBV7-2 and TRBJ1-2; D not resolved. The length of the CDR3 is 14 residues. Germline values: CDR1 SGHTA, CDR2 FQGNSA. Deletions cut 5 bases from V and 2 bases from J, with 12 bases between.

V is TRBV10-3 and J is TRBJ1-3; TRBD1 might be the D (6 bases). Between the trimmed V and J ends, which lost 0 bases and 2 bases, there was a span of 14 bases. Germline lookup yields CDR1 ENHRY and CDR2 SYGVKD. The CDR3 consists of 17 residues. The CDR3 reads CAISESLSAGAGNTIYF. The DNA of the CDR3 is TGTGCCATCAGTGAGTCACTGTCGGCAGGGGCTGGAAACACCATATATTTT.

The chain employs TRBV5-3 and TRBJ2-2; perhaps TRBD2 as D (5 bases). TRBV5-3 is recorded as an ORF, its role being uncertain. V lost 4 bases and J lost 0, with 16 bases in between. The CDR3 runs to 17 residues. For the CDR3, the DNA is TGTGCCAGAAGCCCAGTGGAGCGGCCAGCGAACACCGGGGAGCTGTTTTTT. This gives the protein CARSPVERPANTGELFF.